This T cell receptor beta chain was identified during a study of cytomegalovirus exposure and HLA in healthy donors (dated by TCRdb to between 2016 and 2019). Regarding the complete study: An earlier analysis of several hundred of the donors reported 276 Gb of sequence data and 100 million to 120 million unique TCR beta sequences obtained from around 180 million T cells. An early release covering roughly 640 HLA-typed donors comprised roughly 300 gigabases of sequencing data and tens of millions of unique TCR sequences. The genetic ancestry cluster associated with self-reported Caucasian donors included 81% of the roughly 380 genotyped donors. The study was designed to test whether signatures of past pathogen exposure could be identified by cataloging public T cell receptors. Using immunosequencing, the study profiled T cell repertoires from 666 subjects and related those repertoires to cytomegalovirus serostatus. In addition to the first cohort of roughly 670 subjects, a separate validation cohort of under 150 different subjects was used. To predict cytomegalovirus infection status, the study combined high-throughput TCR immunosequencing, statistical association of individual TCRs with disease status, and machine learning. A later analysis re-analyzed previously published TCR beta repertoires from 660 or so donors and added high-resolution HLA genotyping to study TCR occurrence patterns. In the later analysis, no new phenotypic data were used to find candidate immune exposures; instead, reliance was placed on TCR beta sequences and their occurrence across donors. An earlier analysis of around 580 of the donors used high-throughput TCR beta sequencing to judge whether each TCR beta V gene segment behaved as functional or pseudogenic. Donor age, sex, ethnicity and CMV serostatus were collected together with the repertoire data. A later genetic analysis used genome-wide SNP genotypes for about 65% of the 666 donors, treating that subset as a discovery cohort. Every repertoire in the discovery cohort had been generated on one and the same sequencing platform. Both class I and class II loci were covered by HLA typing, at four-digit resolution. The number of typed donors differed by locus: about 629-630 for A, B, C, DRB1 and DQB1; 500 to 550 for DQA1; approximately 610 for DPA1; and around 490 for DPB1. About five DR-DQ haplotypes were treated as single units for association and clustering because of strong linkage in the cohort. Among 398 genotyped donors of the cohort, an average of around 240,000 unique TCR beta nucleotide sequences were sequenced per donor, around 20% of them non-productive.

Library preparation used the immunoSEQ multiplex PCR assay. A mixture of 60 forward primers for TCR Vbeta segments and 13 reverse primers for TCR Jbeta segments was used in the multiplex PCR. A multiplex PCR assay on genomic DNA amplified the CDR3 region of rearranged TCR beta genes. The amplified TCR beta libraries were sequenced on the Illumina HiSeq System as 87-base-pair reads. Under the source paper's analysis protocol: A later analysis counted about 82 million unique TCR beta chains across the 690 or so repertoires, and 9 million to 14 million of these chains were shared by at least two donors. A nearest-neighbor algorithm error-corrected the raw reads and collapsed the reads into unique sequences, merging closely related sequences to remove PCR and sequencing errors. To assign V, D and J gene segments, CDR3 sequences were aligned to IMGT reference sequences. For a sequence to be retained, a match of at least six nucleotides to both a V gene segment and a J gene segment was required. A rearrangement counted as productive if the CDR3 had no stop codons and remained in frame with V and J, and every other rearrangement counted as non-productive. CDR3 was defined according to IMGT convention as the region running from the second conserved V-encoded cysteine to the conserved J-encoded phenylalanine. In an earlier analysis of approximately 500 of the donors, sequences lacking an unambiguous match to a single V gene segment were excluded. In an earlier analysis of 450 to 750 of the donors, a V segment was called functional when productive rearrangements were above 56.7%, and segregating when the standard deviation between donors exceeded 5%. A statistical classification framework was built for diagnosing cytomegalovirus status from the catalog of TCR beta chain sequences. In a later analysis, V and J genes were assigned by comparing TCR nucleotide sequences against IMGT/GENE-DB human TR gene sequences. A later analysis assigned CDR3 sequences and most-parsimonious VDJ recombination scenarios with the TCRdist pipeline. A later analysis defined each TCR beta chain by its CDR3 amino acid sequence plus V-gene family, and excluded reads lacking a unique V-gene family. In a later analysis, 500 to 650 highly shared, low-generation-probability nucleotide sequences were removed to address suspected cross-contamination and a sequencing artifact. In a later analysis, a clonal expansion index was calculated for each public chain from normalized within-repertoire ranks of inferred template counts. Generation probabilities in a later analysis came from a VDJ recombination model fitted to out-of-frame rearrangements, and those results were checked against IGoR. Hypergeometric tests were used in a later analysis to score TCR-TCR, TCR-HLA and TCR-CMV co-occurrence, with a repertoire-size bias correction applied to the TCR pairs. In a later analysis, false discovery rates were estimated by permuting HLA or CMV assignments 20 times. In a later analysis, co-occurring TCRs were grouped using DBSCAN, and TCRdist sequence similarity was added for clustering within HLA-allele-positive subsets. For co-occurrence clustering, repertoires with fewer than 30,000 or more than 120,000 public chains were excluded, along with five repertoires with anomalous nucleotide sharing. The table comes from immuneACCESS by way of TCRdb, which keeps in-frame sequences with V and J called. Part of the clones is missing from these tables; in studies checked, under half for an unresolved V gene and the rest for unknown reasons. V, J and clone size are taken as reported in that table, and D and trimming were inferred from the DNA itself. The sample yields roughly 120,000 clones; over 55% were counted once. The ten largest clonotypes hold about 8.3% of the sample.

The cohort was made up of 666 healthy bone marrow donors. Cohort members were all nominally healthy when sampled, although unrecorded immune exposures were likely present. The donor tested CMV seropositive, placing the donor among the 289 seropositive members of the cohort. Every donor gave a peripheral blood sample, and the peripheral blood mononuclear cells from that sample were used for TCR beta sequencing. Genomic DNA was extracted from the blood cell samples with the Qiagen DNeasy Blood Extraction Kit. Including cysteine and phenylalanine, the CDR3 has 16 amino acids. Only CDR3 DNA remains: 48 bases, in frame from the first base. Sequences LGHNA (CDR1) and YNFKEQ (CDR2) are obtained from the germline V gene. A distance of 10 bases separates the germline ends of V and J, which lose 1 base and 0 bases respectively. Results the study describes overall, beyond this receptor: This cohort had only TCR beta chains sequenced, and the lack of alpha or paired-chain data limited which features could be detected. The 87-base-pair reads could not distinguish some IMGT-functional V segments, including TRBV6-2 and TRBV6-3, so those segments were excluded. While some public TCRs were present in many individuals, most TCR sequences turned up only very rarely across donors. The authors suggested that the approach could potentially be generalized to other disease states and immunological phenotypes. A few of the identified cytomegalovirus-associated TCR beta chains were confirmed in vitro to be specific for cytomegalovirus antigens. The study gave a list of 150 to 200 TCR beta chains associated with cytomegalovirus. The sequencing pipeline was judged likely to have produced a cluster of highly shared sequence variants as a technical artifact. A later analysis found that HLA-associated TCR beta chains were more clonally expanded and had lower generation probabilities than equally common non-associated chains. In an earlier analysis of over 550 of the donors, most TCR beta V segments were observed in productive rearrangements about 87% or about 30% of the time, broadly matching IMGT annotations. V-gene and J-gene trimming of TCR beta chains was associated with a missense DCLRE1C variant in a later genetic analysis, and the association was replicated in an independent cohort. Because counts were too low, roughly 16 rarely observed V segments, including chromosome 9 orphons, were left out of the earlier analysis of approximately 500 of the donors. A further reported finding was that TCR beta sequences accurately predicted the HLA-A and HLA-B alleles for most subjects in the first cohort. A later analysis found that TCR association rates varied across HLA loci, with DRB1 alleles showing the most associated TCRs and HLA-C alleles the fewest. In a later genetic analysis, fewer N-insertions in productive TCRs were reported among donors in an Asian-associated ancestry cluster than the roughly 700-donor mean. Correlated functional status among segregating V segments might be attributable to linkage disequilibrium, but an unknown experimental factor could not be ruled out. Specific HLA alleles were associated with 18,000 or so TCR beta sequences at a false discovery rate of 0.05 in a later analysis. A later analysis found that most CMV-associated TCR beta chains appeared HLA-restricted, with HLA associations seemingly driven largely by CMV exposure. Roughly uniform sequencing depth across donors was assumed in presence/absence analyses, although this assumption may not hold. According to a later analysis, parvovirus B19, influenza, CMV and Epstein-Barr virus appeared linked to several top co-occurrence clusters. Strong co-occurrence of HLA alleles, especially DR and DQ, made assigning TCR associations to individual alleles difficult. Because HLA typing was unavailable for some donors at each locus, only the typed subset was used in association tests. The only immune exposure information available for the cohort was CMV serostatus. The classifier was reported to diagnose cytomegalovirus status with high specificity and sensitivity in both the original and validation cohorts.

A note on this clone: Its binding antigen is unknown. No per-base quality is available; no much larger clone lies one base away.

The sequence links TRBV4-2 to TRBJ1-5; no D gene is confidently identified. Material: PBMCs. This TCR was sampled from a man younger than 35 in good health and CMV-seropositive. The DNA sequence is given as TGTGCCAGCAGCCAAGGCGACACCTATAGCAATCAGCCCCAGCATTTT. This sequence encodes CASSQGDTYSNQPQHF.